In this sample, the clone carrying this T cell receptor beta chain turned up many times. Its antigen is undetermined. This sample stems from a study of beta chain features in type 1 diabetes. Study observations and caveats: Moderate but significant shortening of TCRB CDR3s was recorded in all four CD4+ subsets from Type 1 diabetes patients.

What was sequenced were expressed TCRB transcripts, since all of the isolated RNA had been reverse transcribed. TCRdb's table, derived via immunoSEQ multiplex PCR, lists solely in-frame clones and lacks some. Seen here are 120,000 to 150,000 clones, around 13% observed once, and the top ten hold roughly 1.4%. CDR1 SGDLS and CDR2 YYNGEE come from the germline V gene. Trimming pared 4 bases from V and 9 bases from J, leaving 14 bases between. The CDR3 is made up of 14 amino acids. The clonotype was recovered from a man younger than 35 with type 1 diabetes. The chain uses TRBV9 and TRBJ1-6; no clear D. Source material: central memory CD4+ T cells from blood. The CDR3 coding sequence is TGTGCCAGCAGCACGTGGGCAGCGAGTTCACCCCTCCACTTT. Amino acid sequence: CASSTWAASSPLHF.